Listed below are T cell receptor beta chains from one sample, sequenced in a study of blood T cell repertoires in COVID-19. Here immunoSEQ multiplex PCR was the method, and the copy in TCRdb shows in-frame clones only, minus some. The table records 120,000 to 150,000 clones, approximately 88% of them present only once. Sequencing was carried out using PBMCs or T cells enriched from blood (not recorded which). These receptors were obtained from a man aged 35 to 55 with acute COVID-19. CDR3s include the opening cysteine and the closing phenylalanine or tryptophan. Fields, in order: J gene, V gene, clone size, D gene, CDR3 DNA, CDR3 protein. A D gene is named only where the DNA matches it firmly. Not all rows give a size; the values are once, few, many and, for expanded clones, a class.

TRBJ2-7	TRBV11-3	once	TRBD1	TGTGCCAGCAGCAGGGACAGACTAAGCGAGCAGTACTTC	CASSRDRLSEQYF
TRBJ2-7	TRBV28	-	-	TGTGCCAGCATTCCACAGGGTGTCTCCTACGAGCAGTACTTC	CASIPQGVSYEQYF
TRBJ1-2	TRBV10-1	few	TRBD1	TGCGCCAGCAGTGAGGGGACAGACGAACGCTTTGGCTACACCTTC	CASSEGTDERFGYTF
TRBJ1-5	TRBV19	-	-	TGTGCCAGTAGTATAGTGGGGCAGGGGCCCCAGCATTTT	CASSIVGQGPQHF
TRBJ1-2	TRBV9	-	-	TGTGCCAGCAGCGTAGACCCCGGCTATGGCTACACCTTC	CASSVDPGYGYTF
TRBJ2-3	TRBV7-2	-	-	TGTGCCAGCAGCTTAGCCCCTGCAACTAGTTCAGATACGCAGTATTTT	CASSLAPATSSDTQYF
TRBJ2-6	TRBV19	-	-	TGTGCCAGTAGTTCCGACAGGAGACCATTCTCTGGGGCCAACGTCCTGACTTTC	CASSSDRRPFSGANVLTF
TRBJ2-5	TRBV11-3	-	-	TGTGCCAGCAGCTTAGCTCAGCAAGAGACCCAGTACTTC	CASSLAQQETQYF
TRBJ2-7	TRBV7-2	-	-	TGTGCCAGCAGCTTCAGCGACCCTAGCGACGAGCAGTACTTC	CASSFSDPSDEQYF
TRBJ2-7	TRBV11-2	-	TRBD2	TGTGCCAGCAGCTTAGGAAGCGGGGGGGCTGACGAGCAGTACTTC	CASSLGSGGADEQYF
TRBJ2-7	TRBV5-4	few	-	TGTGCCAGCAGCTTGGAGTCCAGGGTCCCCTACGAGCAGTACTTC	CASSLESRVPYEQYF
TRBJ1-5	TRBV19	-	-	TGTGCCAGTAGCCGGACACTTAATCAGCCCCAGCATTTT	CASSRTLNQPQHF
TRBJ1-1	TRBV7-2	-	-	TGTGCCAGCAGCTTCGCGGGGTTTACTGAAGCTTTCTTT	CASSFAGFTEAFF
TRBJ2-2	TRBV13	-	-	TGTGCCAGCAGCCAAACCGGGGAGCTGTTTTTT	CASSQTGELFF
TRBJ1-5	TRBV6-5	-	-	TGTGCCAGCAGTTACTCCGGGTCGTCCGGTCAGCCCCAGCATTTT	CASSYSGSSGQPQHF
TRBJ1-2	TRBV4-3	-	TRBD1	TGCGCCAGCAGCCAAGAAAGGGACAGTTTCTATGGCTACACCTTC	CASSQERDSFYGYTF
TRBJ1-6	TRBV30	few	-	TGTGCCTGGAAGGGCAGGGTTAATTCACCCCTCCACTTT	CAWKGRVNSPLHF
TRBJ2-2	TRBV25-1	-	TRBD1	TGTGCCAGCAGTGAACCCCCGGGACAGGGAGCCGGGGAGCTGTTTTTT	CASSEPPGQGAGELFF
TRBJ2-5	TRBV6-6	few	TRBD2	TGTGCCAGCAGCCAAGGACTAGCGGGAGGGTGGGAGACCCAGTACTTC	CASSQGLAGGWETQYF
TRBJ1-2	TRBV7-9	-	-	TGTGCCAGCAGCCGGCCCCGCGGTGGCTACACCTTC	CASSRPRGGYTF
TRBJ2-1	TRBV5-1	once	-	TGCGCCAGCAGCTCGACGTCGGACAGCGTTTACAATGAGCAGTTCTTC	CASSSTSDSVYNEQFF
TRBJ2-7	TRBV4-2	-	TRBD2	TGTGCCAGCAGCCCCGGGGGGGACTCATCCTACGAGCAGTACTTC	CASSPGGDSSYEQYF
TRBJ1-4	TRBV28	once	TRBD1	TGTGCCAGCACCCTAGGACAGGGCGGAGGAGAAAAACTGTTTTTT	CASTLGQGGGEKLFF
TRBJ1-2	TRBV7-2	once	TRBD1	TGTGCCAGCAGCTTAGATTCGACAGGGGGACTTTATGGCTACACCTTC	CASSLDSTGGLYGYTF
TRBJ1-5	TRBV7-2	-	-	TGTGCCAGCAGCCCCCAAGCGGGGGGGTGGAATCAGCCCCAGCATTTT	CASSPQAGGWNQPQHF
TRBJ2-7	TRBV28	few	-	TGTGCCAGCAGTTCAGGGGAGCGAAAAGAGCAGTACTTC	CASSSGERKEQYF
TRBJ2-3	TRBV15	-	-	TGTGCCACCAGCAGTGGGGGGAGCTTCGGAACAGATACGCAGTATTTT	CATSSGGSFGTDTQYF
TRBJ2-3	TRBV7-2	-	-	TGTGCCAGCAGCGCGACAGTTAGCACAGATACGCAGTATTTT	CASSATVSTDTQYF
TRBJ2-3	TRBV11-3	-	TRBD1	TGTGCCAGCAGCCCTCGGGACAGTCAGCCAGATACGCAGTATTTT	CASSPRDSQPDTQYF
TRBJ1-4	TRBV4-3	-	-	TGCGCCAGCACCGACCAGGCCAGGGAAAAACTGTTTTTT	CASTDQAREKLFF
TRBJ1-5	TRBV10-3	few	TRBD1	TGTGCCATCAGTGAGTCGCCGGGACAGGTCGGTACGAATCAGCCCCAGCATTTT	CAISESPGQVGTNQPQHF
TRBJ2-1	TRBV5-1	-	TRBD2	TGCGCCAGCAGCTTGGGACTCACTAGCGCCCTAATTGATGAGCAGTTCTTC	CASSLGLTSALIDEQFF
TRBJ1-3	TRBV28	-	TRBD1	TGTGCCAGCCGCAACCCGACAGGGGGCTCTGGAAACACCATATATTTT	CASRNPTGGSGNTIYF
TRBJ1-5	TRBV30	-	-	TGTGCCTGGAGTGGGGGGGAGGCCCCAGGTTCCCAGCATTTT	CAWSGGEAPGSQHF
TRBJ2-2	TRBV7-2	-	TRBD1	TGTGCCAGCAACTTCCCCGAACGCTGGGACAGGGGGCTCAGGGAGCTGTTTTTT	CASNFPERWDRGLRELFF
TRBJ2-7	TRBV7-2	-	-	TGTGCCAGCAGCTGGAGTGACTATAGGAGAGAAAACGAGCAGTACTTC	CASSWSDYRRENEQYF
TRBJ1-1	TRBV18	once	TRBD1	TGTGCCAGCTCTCGGGGACAGGGAAGGACTGAAGCTTTCTTT	CASSRGQGRTEAFF
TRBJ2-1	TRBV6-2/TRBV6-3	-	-	TGTGCCAGCAGTTACAACCTGCTTGGTGGGAGGCTCACACGTCTTTACAATGAGCAGTTCTTC	CASSYNLLGGRLTRLYNEQFF
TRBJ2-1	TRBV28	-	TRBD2	TGTGCCAGCAAAATTGCTTCCGGACTAGCGGGACTTTACAATGAGCAGTTCTTC	CASKIASGLAGLYNEQFF